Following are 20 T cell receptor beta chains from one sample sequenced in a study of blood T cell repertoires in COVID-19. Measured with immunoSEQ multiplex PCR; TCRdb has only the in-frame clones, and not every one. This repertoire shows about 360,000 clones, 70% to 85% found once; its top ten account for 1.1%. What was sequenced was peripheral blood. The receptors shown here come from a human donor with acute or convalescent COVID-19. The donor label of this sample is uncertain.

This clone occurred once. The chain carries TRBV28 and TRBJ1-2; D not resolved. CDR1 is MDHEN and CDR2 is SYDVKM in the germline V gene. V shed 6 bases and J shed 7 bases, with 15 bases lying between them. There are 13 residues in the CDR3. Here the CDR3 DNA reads TGTGCCAGCAGGGTAGACCGAACGGGTGGCTACACCTTC. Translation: CASRVDRTGGYTF.

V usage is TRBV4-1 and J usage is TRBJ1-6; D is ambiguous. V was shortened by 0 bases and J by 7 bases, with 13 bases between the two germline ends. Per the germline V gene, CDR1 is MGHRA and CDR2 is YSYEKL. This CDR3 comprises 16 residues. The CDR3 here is CASSQEGGPANSPLHF. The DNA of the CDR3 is TGCGCCAGCAGCCAAGAAGGTGGGCCAGCCAATTCACCCCTCCACTTT.

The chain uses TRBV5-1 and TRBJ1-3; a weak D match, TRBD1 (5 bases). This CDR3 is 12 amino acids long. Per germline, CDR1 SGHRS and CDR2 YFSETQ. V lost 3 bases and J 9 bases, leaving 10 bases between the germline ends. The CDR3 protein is CASSSQGSTIYF. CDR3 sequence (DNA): TGCGCCAGCAGCTCTCAGGGATCCACCATATATTTT.

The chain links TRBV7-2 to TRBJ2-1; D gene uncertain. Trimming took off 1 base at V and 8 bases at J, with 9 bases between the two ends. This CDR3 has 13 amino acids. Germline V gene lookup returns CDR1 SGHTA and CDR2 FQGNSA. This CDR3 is CASSLVLVDEQFF. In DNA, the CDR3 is TGTGCCAGCAGCTTAGTACTGGTTGATGAGCAGTTCTTC.

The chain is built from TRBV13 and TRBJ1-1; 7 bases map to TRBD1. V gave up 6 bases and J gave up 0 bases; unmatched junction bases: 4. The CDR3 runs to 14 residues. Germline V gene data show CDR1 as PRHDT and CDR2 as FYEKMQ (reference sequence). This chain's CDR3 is CASSEGQLNTEAFF. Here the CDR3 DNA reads TGTGCCAGCAGTGAGGGACAGTTGAACACTGAAGCTTTCTTT.

CDR3 nucleotide sequence: TGTGCCAGCACCTCATGGGGAGGGGGTCGTGAAAAACTGTTTTTT. Encoded protein: CASTSWGGGREKLFF. The chain uses TRBV28 and TRBJ1-4, with D tentatively TRBD1 (6 bases). Germline V gene sequence: CDR1 MDHEN, CDR2 SYDVKM. This CDR3 contains 15 residues. Trimming took 7 bases from V and 7 from J, leaving 19 bases between them.

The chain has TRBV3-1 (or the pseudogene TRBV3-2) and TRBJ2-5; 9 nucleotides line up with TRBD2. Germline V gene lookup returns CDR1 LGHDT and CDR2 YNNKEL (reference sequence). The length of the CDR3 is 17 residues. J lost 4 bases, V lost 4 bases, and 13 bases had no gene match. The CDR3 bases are TGTGCCAGCAGCCTTATTGGAGCGGGGGGCCGGCGAGAGACCCAGTACTTC. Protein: CASSLIGAGGRRETQYF.

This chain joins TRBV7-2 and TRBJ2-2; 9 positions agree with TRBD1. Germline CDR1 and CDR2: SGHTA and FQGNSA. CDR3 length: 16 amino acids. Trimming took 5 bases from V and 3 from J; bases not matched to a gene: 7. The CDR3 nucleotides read TGTGCCAGCAGCCTCACAGGGGGCAGGGACACCGGGGAGCTGTTTTTT. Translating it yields CASSLTGGRDTGELFF.

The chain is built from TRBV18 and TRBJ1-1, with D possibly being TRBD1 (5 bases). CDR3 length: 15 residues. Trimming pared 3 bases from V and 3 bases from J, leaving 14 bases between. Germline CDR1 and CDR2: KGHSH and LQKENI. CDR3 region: CASSPGGGTYTEAFF. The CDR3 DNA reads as TGTGCCAGCTCACCCGGCGGGGGTACTTACACTGAAGCTTTCTTT.

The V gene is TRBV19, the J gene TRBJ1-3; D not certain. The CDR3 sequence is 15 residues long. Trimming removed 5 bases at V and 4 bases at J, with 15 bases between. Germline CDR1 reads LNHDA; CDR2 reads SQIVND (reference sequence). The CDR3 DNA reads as TGTGCCAGTAGTCCTCGTTTTACTTTGGGAAACACCATATATTTT. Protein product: CASSPRFTLGNTIYF. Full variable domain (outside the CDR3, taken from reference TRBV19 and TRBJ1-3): DGGITQSPKYLFRKEGQNVTLSCEQNLNHDAMYWYRQDPGQGLRLIYYSQIVNDFQKGDIAEGYSVSREKKESFPLTVTSAQKNPTAFYLCASSPRFTLGNTIYFGEGSWLTVV.

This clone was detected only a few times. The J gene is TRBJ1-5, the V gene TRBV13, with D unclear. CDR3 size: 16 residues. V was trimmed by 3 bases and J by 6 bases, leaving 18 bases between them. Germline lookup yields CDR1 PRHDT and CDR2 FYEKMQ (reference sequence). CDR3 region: CASSFAELKSGQPQHF. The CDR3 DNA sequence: TGTGCCAGCAGCTTCGCGGAGCTAAAGTCGGGTCAGCCCCAGCATTTT.

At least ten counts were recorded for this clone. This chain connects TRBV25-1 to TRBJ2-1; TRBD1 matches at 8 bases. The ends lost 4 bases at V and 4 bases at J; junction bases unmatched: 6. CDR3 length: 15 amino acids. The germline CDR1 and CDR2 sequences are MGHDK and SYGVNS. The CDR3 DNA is TGTGCCAGCAGTGGGTGGACAGGGAGTTACAATGAGCAGTTCTTC. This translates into CASSGWTGSYNEQFF.

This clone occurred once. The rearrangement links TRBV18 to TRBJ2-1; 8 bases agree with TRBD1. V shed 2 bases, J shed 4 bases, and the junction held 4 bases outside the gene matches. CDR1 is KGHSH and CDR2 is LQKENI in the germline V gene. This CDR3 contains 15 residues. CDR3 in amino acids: CASSPAQGVYNEQFF. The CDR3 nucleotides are TGTGCCAGCTCACCAGCACAGGGGGTATACAATGAGCAGTTCTTC.

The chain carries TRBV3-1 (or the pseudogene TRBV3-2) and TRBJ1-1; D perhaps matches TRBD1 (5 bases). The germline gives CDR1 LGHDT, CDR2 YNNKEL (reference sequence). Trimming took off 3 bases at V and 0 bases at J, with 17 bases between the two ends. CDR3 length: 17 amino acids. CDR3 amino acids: CASSQIRGLLMNTEAFF. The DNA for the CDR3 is TGTGCCAGCAGCCAGATTAGGGGACTCCTCATGAACACTGAAGCTTTCTTT.

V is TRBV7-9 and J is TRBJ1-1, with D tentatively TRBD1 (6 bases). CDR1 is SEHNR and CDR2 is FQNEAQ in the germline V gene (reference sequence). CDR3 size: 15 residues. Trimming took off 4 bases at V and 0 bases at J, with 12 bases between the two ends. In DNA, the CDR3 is TGTGCCAGCAGCTCGCAGGGGCCCATGAACACTGAAGCTTTCTTT. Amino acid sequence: CASSSQGPMNTEAFF. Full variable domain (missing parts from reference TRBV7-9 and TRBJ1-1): DTGVSQNPRHKITKRGQNVTFRCDPISEHNRLYWYRQTLGQGPEFLTYFQNEAQLEKSRLLSDRFSAERPKGSFSTLEIQRTEQGDSAMYLCASSSQGPMNTEAFFGQGTRLTVV.

As DNA, the CDR3 is TGTGCTAGTGGTTTTCCACACAGGGGAGTCTACGAGCAGTACTTC. Translation gives CASGFPHRGVYEQYF. This sequence joins TRBV12-5 and TRBJ2-7; TRBD1 agrees at 7 bases. Unmatched junction bases numbered 8, after V lost 3 bases and J lost 3 bases. The CDR3 loop spans 15 amino acids. Germline lookup yields CDR1 LGHNT and CDR2 FRNRAP.

CDR3 DNA sequence: TGTGCCAGCAGCTTGGGGTCAGGGGCTATCCTAGGGTATGGCTACACCTTC. This gives the protein CASSLGSGAILGYGYTF. The rearrangement uses TRBV5-4 and TRBJ1-2; a weak D match, TRBD1 (6 bases). This CDR3 region has 17 residues. CDR1 is SGHNT, CDR2 YYREEE, per germline (reference sequence). Deletions cut 0 bases from V and 5 bases from J, with 20 bases between.

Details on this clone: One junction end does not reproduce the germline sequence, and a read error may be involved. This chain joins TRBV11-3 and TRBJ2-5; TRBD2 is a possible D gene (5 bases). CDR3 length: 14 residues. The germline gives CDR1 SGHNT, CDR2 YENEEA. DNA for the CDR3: TGTGCCAGCAGCTTGAGAGGGAACCAAGAGGCCCAGTACTTC. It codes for CASSLRGNQEAQYF.

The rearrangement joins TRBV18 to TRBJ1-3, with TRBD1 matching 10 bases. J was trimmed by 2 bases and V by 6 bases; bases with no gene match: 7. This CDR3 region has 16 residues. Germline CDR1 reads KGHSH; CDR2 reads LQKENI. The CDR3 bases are TGTGCCAGCTCGCCTTCCGGACAGGGGGCTGGAAACACCATATATTTT. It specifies CASSPSGQGAGNTIYF.

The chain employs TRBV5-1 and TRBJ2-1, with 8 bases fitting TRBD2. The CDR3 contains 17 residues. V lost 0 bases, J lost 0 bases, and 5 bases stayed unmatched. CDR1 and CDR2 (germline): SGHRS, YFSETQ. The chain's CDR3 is CASSLASSGSSYNEQFF. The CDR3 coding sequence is TGCGCCAGCAGCTTGGCATCGAGCGGGAGCTCCTACAATGAGCAGTTCTTC.